This TCR beta chain was identified during a study of graft-versus-host responses after intestinal transplantation. Germline V gene sequence: CDR1 SEHNR, CDR2 FQNEAQ (reference sequence). The CDR3 length is 12 residues. Trimming shortened V by 5 bases and J by 1 base, and 5 bases separated the two germline ends. The data were produced by immunoSEQ multiplex PCR, yet TCRdb's version contains in-frame clones alone and is incomplete. Among about 97,000 clones, around 90% were seen once, and the ten largest hold 16%. The chain uses TRBV7-9 and TRBJ1-1, with D unresolved. The TCR comes from a human patient who received an intestinal transplant, so some T cells may come from the graft donor. Source: PBMCs, taken 450 to 480 days after intestinal transplant. The CDR3 DNA reads as TGTGCCAGCAGCCAGGAGAACACTGAAGCTTTCTTT. This translates into CASSQENTEAFF.